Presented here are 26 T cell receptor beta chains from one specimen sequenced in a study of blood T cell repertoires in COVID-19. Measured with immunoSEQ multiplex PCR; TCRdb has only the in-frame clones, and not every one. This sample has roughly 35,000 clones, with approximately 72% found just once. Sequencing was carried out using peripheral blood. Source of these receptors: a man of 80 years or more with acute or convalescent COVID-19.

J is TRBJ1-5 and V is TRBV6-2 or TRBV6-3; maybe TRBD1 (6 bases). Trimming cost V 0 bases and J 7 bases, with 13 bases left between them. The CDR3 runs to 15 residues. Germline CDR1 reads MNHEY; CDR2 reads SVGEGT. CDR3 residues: CASSYSDRRQQPQHF. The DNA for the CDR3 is TGTGCCAGCAGTTACTCCGACAGGCGCCAGCAGCCCCAGCATTTT.

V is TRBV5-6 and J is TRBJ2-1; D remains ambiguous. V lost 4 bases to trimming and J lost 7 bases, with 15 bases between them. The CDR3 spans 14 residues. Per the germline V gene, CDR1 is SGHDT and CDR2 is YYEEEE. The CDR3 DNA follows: TGTGCCAGCAGCCCCCCAGGCAGACCTAATGAGCAGTTCTTC. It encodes CASSPPGRPNEQFF.

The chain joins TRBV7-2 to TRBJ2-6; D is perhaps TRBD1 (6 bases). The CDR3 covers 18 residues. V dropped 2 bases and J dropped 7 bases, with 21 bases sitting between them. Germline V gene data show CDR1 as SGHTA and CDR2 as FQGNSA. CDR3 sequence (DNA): TGTGCCAGCAGCTTACAGGGGACCCATTTGTCTACCGCCAACGTCCTGACTTTC. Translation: CASSLQGTHLSTANVLTF.

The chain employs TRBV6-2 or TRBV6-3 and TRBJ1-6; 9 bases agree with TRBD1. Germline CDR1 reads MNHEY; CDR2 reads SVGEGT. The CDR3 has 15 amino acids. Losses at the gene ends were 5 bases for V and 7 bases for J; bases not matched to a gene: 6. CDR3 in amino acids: CASSARGQGNSPLHF. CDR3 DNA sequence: TGTGCCAGCAGTGCCAGAGGACAGGGGAATTCACCCCTCCACTTT.

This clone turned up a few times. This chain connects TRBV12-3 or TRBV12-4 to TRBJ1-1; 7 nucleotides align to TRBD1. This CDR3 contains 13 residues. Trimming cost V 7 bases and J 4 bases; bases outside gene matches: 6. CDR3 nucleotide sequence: TGTGCCAGCACTACGGGACAGCTCACTGAAGCTTTCTTT. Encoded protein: CASTTGQLTEAFF.

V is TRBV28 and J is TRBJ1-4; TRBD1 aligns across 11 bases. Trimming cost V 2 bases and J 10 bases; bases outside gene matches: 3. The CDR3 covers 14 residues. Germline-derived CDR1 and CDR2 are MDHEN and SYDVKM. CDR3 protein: CASSLGGTGGKLFF. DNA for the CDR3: TGTGCCAGCAGTTTAGGAGGGACAGGGGGAAAACTGTTTTTT.

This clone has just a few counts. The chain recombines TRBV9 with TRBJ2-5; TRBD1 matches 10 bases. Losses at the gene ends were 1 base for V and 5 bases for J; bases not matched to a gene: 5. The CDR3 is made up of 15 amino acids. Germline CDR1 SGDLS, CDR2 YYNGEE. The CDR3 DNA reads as TGTGCCAGCAGCGTAACCGGGACAGGGGCGGAGACCCAGTACTTC. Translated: CASSVTGTGAETQYF.

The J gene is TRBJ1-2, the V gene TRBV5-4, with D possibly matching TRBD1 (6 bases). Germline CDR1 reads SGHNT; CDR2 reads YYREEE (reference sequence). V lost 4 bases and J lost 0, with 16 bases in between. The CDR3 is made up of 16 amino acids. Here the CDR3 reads CASSGALQGPNYGYTF. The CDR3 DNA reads TGTGCCAGCAGCGGCGCCTTACAGGGCCCTAACTATGGCTACACCTTC. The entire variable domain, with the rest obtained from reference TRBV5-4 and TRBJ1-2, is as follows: ETGVTQSPTHLIKTRGQQVTLRCSSQSGHNTVSWYQQALGQGPQFIFQYYREEENGRGNFPPRFSGLQFPNYSSELNVNALELDDSALYLCASSGALQGPNYGYTFGSGTRLTVV.

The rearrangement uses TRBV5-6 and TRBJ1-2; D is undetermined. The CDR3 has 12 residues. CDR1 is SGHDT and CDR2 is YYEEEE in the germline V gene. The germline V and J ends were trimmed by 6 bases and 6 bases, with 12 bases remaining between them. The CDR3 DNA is TGTGCCAGCACCCGACGGGTGGATGGCTACACCTTC. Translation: CASTRRVDGYTF.

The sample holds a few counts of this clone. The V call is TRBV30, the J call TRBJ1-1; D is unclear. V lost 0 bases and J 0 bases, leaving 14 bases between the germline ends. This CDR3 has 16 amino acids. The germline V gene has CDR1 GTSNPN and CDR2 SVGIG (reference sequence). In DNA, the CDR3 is TGTGCCTGGAGTGTCCAGGCCTCAATTCTGAACACTGAAGCTTTCTTT. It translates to CAWSVQASILNTEAFF.

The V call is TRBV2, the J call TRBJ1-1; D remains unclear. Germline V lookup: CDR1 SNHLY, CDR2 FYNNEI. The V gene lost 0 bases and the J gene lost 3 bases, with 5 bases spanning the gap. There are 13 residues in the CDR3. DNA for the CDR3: TGTGCCAGCAGTGAAGCGCGGCACACTGAAGCTTTCTTT. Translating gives CASSEARHTEAFF.

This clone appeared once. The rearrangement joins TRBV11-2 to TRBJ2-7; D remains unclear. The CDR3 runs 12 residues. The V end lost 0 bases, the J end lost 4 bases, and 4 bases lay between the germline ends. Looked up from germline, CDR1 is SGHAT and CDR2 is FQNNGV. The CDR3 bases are TGTGCCAGCAGCTTAGATTTATACGAGCAGTACTTC. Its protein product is CASSLDLYEQYF. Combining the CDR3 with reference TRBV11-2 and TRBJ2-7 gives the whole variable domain EAGVAQSPRYKIIEKRQSVAFWCNPISGHATLYWYQQILGQGPKLLIQFQNNGVVDDSQLPKDRFSAERLKGVDSTLKIQPAKLEDSAVYLCASSLDLYEQYFGPGTRLTVT.

The DNA for the CDR3 is TGCGCCAGCAGTGAGTCGGCTAGGGGCGATGAGCAGTTCTTC. Translating it yields CASSESARGDEQFF. The chain joins TRBV10-2 to TRBJ2-1; possibly TRBD1 for D (5 bases). Germline lookup yields CDR1 WSHSY and CDR2 SAAADI. Deletions cut 0 bases from V and 8 bases from J, with 11 bases between. The CDR3 runs 14 residues.

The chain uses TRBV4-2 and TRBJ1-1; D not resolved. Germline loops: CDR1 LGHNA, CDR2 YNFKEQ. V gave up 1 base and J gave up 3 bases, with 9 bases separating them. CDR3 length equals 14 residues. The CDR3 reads CASSQVAGDTEAFF. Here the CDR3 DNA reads TGTGCCAGCAGCCAAGTCGCGGGAGACACTGAAGCTTTCTTT.

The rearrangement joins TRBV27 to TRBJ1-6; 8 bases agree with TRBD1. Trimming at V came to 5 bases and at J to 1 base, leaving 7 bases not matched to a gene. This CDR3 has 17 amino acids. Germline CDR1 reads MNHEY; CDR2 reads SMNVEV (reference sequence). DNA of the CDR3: TGTGCCAGCAGTCGCGGACAGGGAAGGTCCTATAATTCACCCCTCCACTTT. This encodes CASSRGQGRSYNSPLHF.

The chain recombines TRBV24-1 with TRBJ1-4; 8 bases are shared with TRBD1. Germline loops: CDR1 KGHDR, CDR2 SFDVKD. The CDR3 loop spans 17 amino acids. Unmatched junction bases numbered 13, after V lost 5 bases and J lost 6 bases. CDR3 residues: CATSVAQGQDGYEKLFF. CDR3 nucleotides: TGTGCCACCAGTGTGGCTCAGGGACAGGACGGATATGAAAAACTGTTTTTT.

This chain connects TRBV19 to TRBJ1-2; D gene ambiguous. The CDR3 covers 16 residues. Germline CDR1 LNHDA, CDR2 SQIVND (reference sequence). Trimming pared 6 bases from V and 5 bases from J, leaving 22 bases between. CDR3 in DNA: TGTGCCAGTAGGGAGGCCAGGACCCTTTTGGGTTATGGCTACACCTTC. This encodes CASREARTLLGYGYTF.

The CDR3 here is CSARGLAGPYEQYF. In DNA, the CDR3 is TGCAGTGCTCGTGGACTAGCAGGGCCCTACGAGCAGTACTTC. The V gene is TRBV20-1, the J gene TRBJ2-7; the match to TRBD2 covers 8 bases. The CDR3 extends over 14 amino acids. V dropped 5 bases and J dropped 2; count of bases not matched to a gene: 8. The V gene's germline CDR1 is DFQATT and CDR2 SNEGSKA (reference sequence).

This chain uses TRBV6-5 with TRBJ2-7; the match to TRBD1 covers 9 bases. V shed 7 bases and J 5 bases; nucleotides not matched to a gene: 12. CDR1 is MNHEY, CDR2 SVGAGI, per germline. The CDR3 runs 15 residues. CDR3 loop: CASTTAGTGIDEQYF. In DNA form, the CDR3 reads TGTGCCAGCACCACCGCCGGGACAGGGATCGACGAGCAGTACTTC.

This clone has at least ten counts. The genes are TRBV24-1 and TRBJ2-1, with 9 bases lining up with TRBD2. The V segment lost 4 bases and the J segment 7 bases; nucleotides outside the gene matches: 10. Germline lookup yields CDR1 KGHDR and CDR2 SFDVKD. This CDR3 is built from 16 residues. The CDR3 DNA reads TGTGCCACCAGTGACACTCCCGCGGGGGGGTCTAATGAGCAGTTCTTC. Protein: CATSDTPAGGSNEQFF.

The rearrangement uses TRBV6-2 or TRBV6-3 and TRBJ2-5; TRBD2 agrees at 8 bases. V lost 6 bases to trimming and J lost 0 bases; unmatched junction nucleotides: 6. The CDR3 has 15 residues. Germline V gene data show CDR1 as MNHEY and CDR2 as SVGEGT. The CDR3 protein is CASSLLRGDQETQYF. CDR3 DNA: TGTGCCAGCAGCCTTTTGCGGGGGGACCAAGAGACCCAGTACTTC.

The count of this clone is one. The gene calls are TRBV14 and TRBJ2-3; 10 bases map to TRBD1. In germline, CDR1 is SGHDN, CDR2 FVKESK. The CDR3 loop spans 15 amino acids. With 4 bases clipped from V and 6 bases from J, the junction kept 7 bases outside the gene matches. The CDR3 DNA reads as TGTGCCAGCAGCCTGGACAGGGGGTACTGGGATACGCAGTATTTT. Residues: CASSLDRGYWDTQYF.

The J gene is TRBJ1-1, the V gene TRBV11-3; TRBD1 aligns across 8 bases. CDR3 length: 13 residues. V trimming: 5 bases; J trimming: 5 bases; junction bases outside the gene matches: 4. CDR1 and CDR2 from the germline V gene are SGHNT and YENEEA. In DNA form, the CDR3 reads TGTGCCAGCAGCGCCCGACAGGGGACTGAAGCTTTCTTT. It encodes CASSARQGTEAFF.

Written as DNA, the CDR3 is TGTGCCAGCAGCTGGGGGGACAGCGCCTACGAGCAGTACTTC. This translates into CASSWGDSAYEQYF. The chain couples TRBV5-6 to TRBJ2-7; tentatively, D is TRBD1 (7 bases). The CDR3 consists of 14 residues. In germline, CDR1 is SGHDT, CDR2 YYEEEE. Trimming cost V 3 bases and J 2 bases, with 12 bases left between them.

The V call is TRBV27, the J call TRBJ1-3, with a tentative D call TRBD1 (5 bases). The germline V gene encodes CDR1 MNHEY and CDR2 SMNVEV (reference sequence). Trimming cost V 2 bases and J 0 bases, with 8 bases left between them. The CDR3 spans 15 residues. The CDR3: CASSLVGGSGNTIYF. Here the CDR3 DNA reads TGTGCCAGCAGTTTAGTCGGGGGCTCTGGAAACACCATATATTTT.

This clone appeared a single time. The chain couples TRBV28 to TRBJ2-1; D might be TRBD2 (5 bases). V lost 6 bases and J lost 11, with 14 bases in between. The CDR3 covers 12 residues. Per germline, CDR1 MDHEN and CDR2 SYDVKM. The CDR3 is CASSVDEGKQFF. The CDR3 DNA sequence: TGTGCCAGCAGCGTCGATGAGGGCAAGCAGTTCTTC.